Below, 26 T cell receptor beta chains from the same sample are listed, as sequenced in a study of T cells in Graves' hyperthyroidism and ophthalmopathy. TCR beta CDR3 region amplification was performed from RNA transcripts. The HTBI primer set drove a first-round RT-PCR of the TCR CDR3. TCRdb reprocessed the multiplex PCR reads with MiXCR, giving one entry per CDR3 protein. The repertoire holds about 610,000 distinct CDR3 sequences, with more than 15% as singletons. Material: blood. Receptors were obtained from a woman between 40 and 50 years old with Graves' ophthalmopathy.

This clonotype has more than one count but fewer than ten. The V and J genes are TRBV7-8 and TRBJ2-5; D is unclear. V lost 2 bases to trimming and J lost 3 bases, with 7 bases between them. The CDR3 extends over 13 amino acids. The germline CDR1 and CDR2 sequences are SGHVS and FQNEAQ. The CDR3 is CASSLFLKETQYF. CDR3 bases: TGTGCCAGCAGCTTATTCCTAAAAGAGACCCAGTACTTC.

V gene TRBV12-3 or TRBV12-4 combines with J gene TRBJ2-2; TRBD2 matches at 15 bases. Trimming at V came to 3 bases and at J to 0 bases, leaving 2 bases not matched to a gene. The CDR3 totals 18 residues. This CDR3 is CASSFGLAGGSNTGELFF. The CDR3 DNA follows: TGTGCCAGCAGTTTCGGACTAGCGGGAGGGTCGAACACCGGGGAGCTGTTTTTT.

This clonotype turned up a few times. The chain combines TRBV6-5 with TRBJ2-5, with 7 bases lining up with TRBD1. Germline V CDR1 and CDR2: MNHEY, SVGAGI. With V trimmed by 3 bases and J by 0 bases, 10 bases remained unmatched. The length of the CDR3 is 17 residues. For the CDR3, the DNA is TGTGCCAGCAGTTATTTCCGACAGGGTGGTGACCAAGAGACCCAGTACTTC. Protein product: CASSYFRQGGDQETQYF.

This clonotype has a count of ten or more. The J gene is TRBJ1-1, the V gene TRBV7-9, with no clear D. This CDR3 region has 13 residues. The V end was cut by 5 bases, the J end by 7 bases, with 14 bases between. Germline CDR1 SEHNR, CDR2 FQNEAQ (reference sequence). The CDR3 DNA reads TGTGCCAGCAGCCTCCGGGCCCCCGGTGAAGCTTTCTTT. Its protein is CASSLRAPGEAFF.

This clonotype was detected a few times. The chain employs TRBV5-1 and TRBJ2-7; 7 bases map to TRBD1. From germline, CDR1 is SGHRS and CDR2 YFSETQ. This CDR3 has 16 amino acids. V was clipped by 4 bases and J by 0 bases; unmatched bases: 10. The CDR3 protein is CASSRGPEFPSYEQYF. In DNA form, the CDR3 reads TGCGCCAGCAGCAGGGGGCCAGAATTTCCCTCCTACGAGCAGTACTTC.

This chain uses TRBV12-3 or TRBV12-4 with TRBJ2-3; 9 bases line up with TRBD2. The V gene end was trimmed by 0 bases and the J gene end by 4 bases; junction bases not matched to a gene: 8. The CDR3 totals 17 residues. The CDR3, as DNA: TGTGCCAGCAGTTTAGCGGGTCTAGCGGGGCCCCCAGATACGCAGTATTTT. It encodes CASSLAGLAGPPDTQYF.

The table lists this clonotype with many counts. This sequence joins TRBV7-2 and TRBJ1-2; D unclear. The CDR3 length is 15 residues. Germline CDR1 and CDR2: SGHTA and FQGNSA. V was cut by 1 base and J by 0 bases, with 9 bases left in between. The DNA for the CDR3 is TGTGCCAGCAGCTTAGTTGCCGGAGCTAACTATGGCTACACCTTC. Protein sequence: CASSLVAGANYGYTF.

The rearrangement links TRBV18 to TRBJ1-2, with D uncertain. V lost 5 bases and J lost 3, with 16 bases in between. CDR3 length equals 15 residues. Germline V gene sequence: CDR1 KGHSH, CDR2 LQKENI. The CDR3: CASSSLPPGYYGYTF. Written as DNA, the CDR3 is TGTGCCAGCTCATCCCTCCCTCCGGGATACTATGGCTACACCTTC.

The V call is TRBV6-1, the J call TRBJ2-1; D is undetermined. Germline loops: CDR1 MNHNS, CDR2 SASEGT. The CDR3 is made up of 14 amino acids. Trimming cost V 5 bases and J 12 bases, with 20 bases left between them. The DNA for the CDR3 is TGTGCCAGCAGTCCGAGCGTCGACTCCTTGGTGCAGTTCTTC. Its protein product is CASSPSVDSLVQFF.

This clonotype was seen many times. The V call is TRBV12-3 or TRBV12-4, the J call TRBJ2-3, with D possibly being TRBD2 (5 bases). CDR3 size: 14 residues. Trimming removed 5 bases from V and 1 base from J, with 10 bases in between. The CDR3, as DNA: TGTGCCAGCAGTGAGGTCGGGGGCACAGATACGCAGTATTTT. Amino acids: CASSEVGGTDTQYF.

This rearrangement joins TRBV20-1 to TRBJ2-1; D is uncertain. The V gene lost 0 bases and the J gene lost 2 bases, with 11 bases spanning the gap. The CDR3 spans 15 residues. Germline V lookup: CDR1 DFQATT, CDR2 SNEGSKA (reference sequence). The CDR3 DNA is TGCAGTGCTAGAGACGAGGCGAAAACCTACAATGAGCAGTTCTTC. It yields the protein CSARDEAKTYNEQFF.

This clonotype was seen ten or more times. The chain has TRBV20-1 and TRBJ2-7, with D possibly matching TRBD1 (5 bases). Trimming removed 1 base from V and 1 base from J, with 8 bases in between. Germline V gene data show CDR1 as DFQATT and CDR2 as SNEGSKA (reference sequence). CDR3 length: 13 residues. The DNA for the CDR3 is TGCAGTGCTAGAGGGGGCACTTCCTACGAGCAGTACTTC. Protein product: CSARGGTSYEQYF.

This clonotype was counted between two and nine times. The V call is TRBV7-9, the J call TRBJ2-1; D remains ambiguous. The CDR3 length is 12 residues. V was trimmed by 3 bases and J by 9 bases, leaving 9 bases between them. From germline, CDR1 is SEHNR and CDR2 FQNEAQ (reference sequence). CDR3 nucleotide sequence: TGTGCCAGCAGCTTCGCAAGGAGTGAGCAGTTCTTC. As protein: CASSFARSEQFF. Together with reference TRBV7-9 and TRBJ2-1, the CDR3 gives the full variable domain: DTGVSQNPRHKITKRGQNVTFRCDPISEHNRLYWYRQTLGQGPEFLTYFQNEAQLEKSRLLSDRFSAERPKGSFSTLEIQRTEQGDSAMYLCASSFARSEQFFGPGTRLTVL.

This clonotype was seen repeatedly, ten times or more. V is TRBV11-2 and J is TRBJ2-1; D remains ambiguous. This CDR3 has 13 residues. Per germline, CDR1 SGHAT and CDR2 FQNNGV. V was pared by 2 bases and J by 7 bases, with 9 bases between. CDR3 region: CASSLRVQNEQFF. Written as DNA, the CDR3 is TGTGCCAGCAGCTTAAGGGTACAAAATGAGCAGTTCTTC.

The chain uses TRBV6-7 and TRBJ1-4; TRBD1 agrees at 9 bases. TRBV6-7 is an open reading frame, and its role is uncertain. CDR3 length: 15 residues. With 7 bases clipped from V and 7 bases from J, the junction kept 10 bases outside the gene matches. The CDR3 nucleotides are TGTGCCAGCACCAACGAGGGACAGGGAGCTGAAAAACTGTTTTTT. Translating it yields CASTNEGQGAEKLFF.

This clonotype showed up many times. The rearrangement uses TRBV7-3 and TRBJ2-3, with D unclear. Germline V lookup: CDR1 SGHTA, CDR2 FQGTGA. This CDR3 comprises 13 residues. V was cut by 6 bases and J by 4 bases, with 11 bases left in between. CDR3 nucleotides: TGTGCCAGCAGTTACAACTTCCCAGATACGCAGTATTTT. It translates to CASSYNFPDTQYF.

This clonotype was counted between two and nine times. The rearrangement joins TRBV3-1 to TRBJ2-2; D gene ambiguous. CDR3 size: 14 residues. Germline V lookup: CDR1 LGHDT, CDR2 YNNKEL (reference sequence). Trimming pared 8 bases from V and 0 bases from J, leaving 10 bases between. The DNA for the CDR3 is TGTGCCAGCTCCCAATTATCGAACACCGGGGAGCTGTTTTTT. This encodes CASSQLSNTGELFF. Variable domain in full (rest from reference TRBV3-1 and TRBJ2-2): DTAVSQTPKYLVTQMGNDKSIKCEQNLGHDTMYWYKQDSKKFLKIMFSYNNKELIINETVPNRFSPKSPDKAHLNLHINSLELGDSAVYFCASSQLSNTGELFFGEGSRLTVL.

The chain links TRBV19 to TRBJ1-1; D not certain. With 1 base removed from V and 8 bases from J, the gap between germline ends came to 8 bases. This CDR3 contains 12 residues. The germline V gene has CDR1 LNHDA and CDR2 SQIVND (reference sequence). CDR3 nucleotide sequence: TGTGCCAGTAGTATAGGACAAGCCGAAGCTTTCTTT. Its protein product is CASSIGQAEAFF.

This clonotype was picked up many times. CDR3 bases: TGCAGTGCTAGACGTCCGAACACTGAAGCTTTCTTT. Encoded protein: CSARRPNTEAFF. The V call is TRBV20-1, the J call TRBJ1-1; no definite D call. Trimming removed 2 bases at V and 1 base at J, with 5 bases between. The CDR3 runs to 12 residues. Germline V lookup: CDR1 DFQATT, CDR2 SNEGSKA (reference sequence).

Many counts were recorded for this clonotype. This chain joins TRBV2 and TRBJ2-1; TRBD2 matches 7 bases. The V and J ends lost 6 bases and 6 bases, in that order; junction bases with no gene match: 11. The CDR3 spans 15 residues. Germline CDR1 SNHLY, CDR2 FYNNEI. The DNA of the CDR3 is TGTGCCAGCAGCCGCGGACTAGGGGCTACCAATGAGCAGTTCTTC. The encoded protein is CASSRGLGATNEQFF.

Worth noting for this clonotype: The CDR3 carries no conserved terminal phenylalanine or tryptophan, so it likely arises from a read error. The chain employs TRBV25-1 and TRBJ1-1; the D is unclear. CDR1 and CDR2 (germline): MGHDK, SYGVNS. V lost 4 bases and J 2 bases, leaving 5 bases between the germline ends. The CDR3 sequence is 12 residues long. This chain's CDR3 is CASSGPNTEAFL. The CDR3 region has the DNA TGTGCCAGCAGTGGCCCAAACACTGAAGCTTTCCTT.

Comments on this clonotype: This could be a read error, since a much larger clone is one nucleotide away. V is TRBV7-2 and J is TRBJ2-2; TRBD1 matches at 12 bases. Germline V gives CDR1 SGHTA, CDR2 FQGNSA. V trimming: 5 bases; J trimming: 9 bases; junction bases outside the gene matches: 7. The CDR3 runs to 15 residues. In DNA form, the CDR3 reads TGTGCCAGCAGCCAAGGGACAGGGGGCAACCGGGAGCTGTTTTTT. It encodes CASSQGTGGNRELFF.

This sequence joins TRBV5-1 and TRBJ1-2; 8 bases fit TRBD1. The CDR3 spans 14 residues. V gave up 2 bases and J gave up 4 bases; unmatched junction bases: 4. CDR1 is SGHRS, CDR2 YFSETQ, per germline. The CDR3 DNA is TGCGCCAGCAGCTTCGGACAGGGCGGCTATGGCTACACCTTC. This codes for CASSFGQGGYGYTF. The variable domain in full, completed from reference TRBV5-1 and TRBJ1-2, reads KAGVTQTPRYLIKTRGQQVTLSCSPISGHRSVSWYQQTPGQGLQFLFEYFSETQRNKGNFPGRFSGRQFSNSRSEMNVSTLELGDSALYLCASSFGQGGYGYTFGSGTRLTVV.

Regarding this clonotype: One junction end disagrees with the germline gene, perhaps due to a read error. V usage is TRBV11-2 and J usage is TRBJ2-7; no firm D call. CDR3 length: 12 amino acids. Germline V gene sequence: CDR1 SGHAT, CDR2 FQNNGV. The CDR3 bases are TGTACCAGCAGCTTAGTCGAGAGTGAGCAGTACTTC. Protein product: CTSSLVESEQYF.

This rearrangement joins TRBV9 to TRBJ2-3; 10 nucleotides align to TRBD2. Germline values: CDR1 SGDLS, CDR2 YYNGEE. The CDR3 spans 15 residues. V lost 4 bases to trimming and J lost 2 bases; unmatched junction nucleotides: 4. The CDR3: CASSPLAGPTDTQYF. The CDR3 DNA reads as TGTGCCAGCAGCCCACTAGCGGGGCCCACAGATACGCAGTATTTT.

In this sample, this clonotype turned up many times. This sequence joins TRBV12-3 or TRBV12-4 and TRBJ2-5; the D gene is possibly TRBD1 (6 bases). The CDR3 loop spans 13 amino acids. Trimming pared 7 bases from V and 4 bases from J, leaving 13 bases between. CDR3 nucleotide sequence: TGTGCCAGCACCGAGGCAGGGGTAGAGACCCAGTACTTC. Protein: CASTEAGVETQYF.